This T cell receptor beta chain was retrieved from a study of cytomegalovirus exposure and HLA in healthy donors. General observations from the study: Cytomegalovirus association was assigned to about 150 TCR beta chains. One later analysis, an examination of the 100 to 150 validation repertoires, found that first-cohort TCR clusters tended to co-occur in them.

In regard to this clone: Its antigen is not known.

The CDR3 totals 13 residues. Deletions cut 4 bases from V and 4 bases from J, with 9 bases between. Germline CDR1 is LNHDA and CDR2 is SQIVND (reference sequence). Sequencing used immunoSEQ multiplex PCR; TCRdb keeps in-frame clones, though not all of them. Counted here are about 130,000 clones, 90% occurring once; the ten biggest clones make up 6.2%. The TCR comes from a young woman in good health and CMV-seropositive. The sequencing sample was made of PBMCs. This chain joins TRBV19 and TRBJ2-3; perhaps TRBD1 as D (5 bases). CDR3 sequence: CASSRTISDTQYF. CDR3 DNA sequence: TGTGCCAGTAGTAGGACAATCTCAGATACGCAGTATTTT.